This record concerns one T cell receptor (beta chain) sequence. Its antigen is currently not known. No much larger clonotype is one base removed from it; base qualities were not supplied. The data were taken from a study of T cell repertoires in cytomegalovirus infection (dated by TCRdb to about 2019). With respect to the entire study: Because public TCR beta signatures pointed to carriage of CMV infection together with the matching HLA type, the HLA type of each donor mattered for the analysis. Overall study outcomes, separate from this receptor: Cumulative frequency of public TCR beta family members discriminated carriers of CMV infection plus the relevant HLA type in this cohort and an independent roughly 340-donor cohort. In the ex vivo response, HLA-C-restricted CMV-specific TCR beta clonotypes were dominant, and in two of eight donors the single most frequent clonotype came from this HLA-C-restricted group.

Instrument on record: Illumina HiSeq 1500. The raw public data were reprocessed by TCRdb itself: fastp quality trimming at Q25, MiXCR clonotype calling, in-frame beta chains only. Merged by CDR3 protein, the rows form single entries marked with the most common genes and DNA. The sample table records fewer than 300,000 distinct CDR3 sequences; about 25% of these occur just once. In total, the top ten clones hold about 15% of the sample. As encoded in the germline V gene, CDR1 is SGHTA while CDR2 is FQGNSA. Trimming removed 8 bases from V and 3 bases from J, leaving 12 bases between the germline ends. The CDR3 starts with the cysteine, ends with the phenylalanine, and has 13 residues. Of all the DNA, just the CDR3 is kept, 39 bases in frame from base 1.

The receptor comes from a human donor in good health (CMV status not recorded). Some clones in this sample may be carry-over from other donors' samples. The sequence joins TRBV7-2 to TRBJ2-3, with TRBD2 perhaps the D gene, on 5 matching bases. The sequenced material came from PBMCs. The DNA reads TGTGCCAGCGGCATCCGGGGAACAGATACGCAGTATTTT. Its protein reads: CASGIRGTDTQYF.